The sequence of this TCR beta chain was determined in a study of cytomegalovirus exposure and HLA in healthy donors (TCRdb year 2017). For the wider study: A later analysis indicated that the 120 or so validation repertoires were generated on the platform also employed for the 700 or so repertoires of the first cohort. The study aimed to test whether cataloging public T cell receptors could reveal signatures of past pathogen exposure. In addition to the first cohort of around 670 subjects, a separate validation cohort of 120 different subjects was used. To predict cytomegalovirus infection status, the study combined high-throughput TCR immunosequencing, statistical association of individual TCRs with disease status, and machine learning. Overall study outcomes, separate from this receptor: Of the cluster scores, approximately 95% were above 0 in a later analysis, which found that TCRs clustered in the first cohort also tended to co-occur in the 120 or so validation repertoires. Three of the identified cytomegalovirus-associated TCR beta chains were confirmed in vitro to be specific for cytomegalovirus antigens. The validation cohort had no HLA typing available for a later analysis, so co-occurrence within that cohort was assessed over all 130 or so repertoires. The study listed 170 or so TCR beta chains as associated with cytomegalovirus. Cytomegalovirus status was reported to be diagnosed by the classifier with high specificity and sensitivity in both the original and validation cohorts. The authors suggested that the approach could potentially be generalized to other disease states and immunological phenotypes. While some public TCRs were present in many individuals, most TCR sequences turned up only very rarely across donors.

Of note for this clone: It lacks a known antigen. Base qualities are not recorded, but no much larger clone differs from it by a single base.

The library was generated by the immunoSEQ multiplex PCR assay. In the original analysis: A statistical classification framework was built to diagnose cytomegalovirus status from the catalog of TCR beta chain sequences. As stored in TCRdb, this immuneACCESS dataset retains in-frame rearrangements with V and J assigned. A fraction of the clones does not appear; measured against another copy, unresolved V genes explain less than half of the discrepancy, and the remainder lacks a known reason. V, J and clone size are those of that table, while D and trimming were read from the DNA. A total of fewer than 150,000 clones appear in this sample, about 80% of them only once. Of the sample, roughly 27% falls within the top ten clones. The germline V gene supplies CDR1 SGHDT and CDR2 YYEEEE. The CDR3, from cysteine to phenylalanine, totals 16 residues. Only CDR3 DNA remains: 48 bases, in frame from the first base. V and J are truncated by 4 bases and 5 bases respectively, leaving an intervening sequence of 21 bases.

The donors were included in the validation cohort of 120 subjects, a group kept apart from the roughly 730-subject first cohort. The chain is made from TRBV5-6 and TRBJ1-1; matching of 5 bases hints at TRBD1 as the D gene. The TCR sequence derives from a young man in good health and CMV-seropositive. Input material: PBMCs. Read as DNA, the sequence is TGTGCCAGCAGCGCGGATGGCAAGGGCCGGGGGACTGAAGCTTTCTTT. It translates to CASSADGKGRGTEAFF.